Each of the 13 T cell receptor beta chains below was sequenced from the same sample in a study of molecular identifiers for immune sequencing clone quantification. MiXCR, applied by TCRdb to the PCR reads, yields one record per CDR3 protein. The table includes some 590,000 distinct CDR3 sequences, less than 30% detected once. Specimen: naive CD8+ T cells from blood, with Jurkat cell RNA spiked in. Subset meaning: FACS-sorted CD8+CD4-CCR7+CD45RA+ naive T cells. These receptor sequences come from a human donor in good health. Some libraries in this study had Jurkat cell RNA spiked in.

The chain employs TRBV10-3 and TRBJ1-1; possibly TRBD1 for D (5 bases). Germline V CDR1 and CDR2: ENHRY, SYGVKD. V lost 2 bases, J lost 1 base, and 11 bases lay in between. The CDR3 runs to 15 residues. CDR3 protein: CAISEEGAWNTEAFF. Written as DNA, the CDR3 is TGTGCCATCAGTGAGGAAGGGGCCTGGAACACTGAAGCTTTCTTT.

This clonotype has more than one count but fewer than ten. This chain joins TRBV4-1 and TRBJ1-1; 7 bases align to TRBD1. CDR3 length equals 16 residues. With V trimmed by 4 bases and J by 0 bases, 8 bases remained unmatched. Germline CDR1 and CDR2: MGHRA and YSYEKL. The CDR3 here is CASSRTSGQMNTEAFF. CDR3 DNA sequence: TGCGCCAGCAGCCGGACATCGGGACAGATGAACACTGAAGCTTTCTTT.

DNA for the CDR3: TGTGCCAGCAGCATACTAGTGGGAGTGTCCTACAATGAGCAGTTCTTC. This translates into CASSILVGVSYNEQFF. The V gene is TRBV14, the J gene TRBJ2-1, with D perhaps TRBD2 (5 bases). This CDR3 spans 16 amino acids. CDR1 and CDR2 from the germline V gene are SGHDN and FVKESK. Trimming removed 5 bases from V and 1 base from J, with 15 bases in between.

Turning to this clonotype: Without the conserved terminal phenylalanine or tryptophan, this CDR3 likely stems from a read error. Written as DNA, the CDR3 is TGTGCCACCGGGATAGGTGTTAATCAGCCCCAGCATCTT. The encoded protein is CATGIGVNQPQHL. The rearrangement joins TRBV6-2 or TRBV6-3 to TRBJ1-5; D remains ambiguous. The CDR3 runs 13 residues. The V and J ends lost 10 bases and 4 bases respectively, with 14 bases between them. The germline gives CDR1 MNHEY, CDR2 SVGEGT.

This clonotype was detected a few times. The chain uses TRBV11-1 and TRBJ2-3; 11 bases match TRBD2. V gave up 1 base and J gave up 0 bases; unmatched junction bases: 12. The CDR3 spans 20 residues. CDR1 and CDR2 (germline): SGHAT, FQDESV (reference sequence). The CDR3 protein is CASSLVLGLAGHGSTDTQYF. CDR3 sequence (DNA): TGTGCCAGCAGCTTAGTTCTCGGACTAGCGGGCCATGGGAGCACAGATACGCAGTATTTT. Filled out from reference TRBV11-1 and TRBJ2-3, the complete variable domain reads EAEVAQSPRYKITEKSQAVAFWCDPISGHATLYWYRQILGQGPELLVQFQDESVVDDSQLPKDRFSAERLKGVDSTLKIQPAELGDSAMYLCASSLVLGLAGHGSTDTQYFGPGTRLTVL.

Ten or more counts support this clonotype. This chain connects TRBV6-5 to TRBJ1-1; no clear D. V was shortened by 5 bases and J by 5 bases, with 15 bases between the two germline ends. The CDR3 sequence is 14 residues long. Looked up from germline, CDR1 is MNHEY and CDR2 is SVGAGI. CDR3 sequence reads: CASSPGPGWTEAFF. The CDR3 coding sequence is TGTGCCAGCAGTCCCGGCCCGGGGTGGACTGAAGCTTTCTTT.

The J gene is TRBJ2-3, the V gene TRBV12-3 or TRBV12-4, with D uncertain. V was trimmed by 8 bases and J by 0 bases, leaving 12 bases between them. The CDR3 is made up of 14 amino acids. CDR3 protein: CASGQVTSTDTQYF. In nucleotides, the CDR3 is TGTGCCAGCGGTCAGGTGACTAGCACAGATACGCAGTATTTT.

The chain carries TRBV3-1 and TRBJ1-1, with 10 bases matching TRBD1. Looked up from germline, CDR1 is LGHDT and CDR2 is YNNKEL (reference sequence). V lost 3 bases and J lost 3; bases outside the gene matches: 4. The length of the CDR3 is 15 residues. CDR3 nucleotide sequence: TGTGCCAGCAGCCACGGGACAGGGGATTACACTGAAGCTTTCTTT. Protein product: CASSHGTGDYTEAFF.

Remarks on this clonotype: A single base separates this from a much larger clone, so it may be a read error. This CDR3 is CASRTCLNTEAFF. CDR3 nucleotides: TGTGCCAGCAGGACGTGCCTGAACACTGAAGCTTTCTTT. The chain recombines TRBV6-5 with TRBJ1-1; D unresolved. Trimming removed 6 bases at V and 0 bases at J, with 8 bases between. The CDR3 is 13 residues long. Germline CDR1 and CDR2: MNHEY and SVGAGI.

As for this clonotype: This could be a read error, since a much larger clone is one nucleotide away. This chain links TRBV20-1 with TRBJ2-4; D uncertain. This CDR3 region has 18 residues. V was shortened by 0 bases and J by 0 bases, with 18 bases between the two germline ends. Germline CDR1 reads DFQATT; CDR2 reads SNEGSKA (reference sequence). CDR3 in DNA: TGCAGTGCTAGAGATCTTTCGGCCCCGGACGTAGCCAAAAACATTCAGTACTTC. Translating gives CSARDLSAPDVAKNIQYF.

V usage is TRBV11-2 and J usage is TRBJ2-1; D is unclear. CDR3 length: 12 amino acids. V lost 5 bases and J 9 bases, leaving 11 bases between the germline ends. Germline V gene sequence: CDR1 SGHAT, CDR2 FQNNGV. The CDR3 sequence is CASSPDGFEQFF. CDR3 DNA sequence: TGTGCCAGCAGCCCTGATGGGTTTGAGCAGTTCTTC.

There are a few counts of this clonotype. This chain links TRBV5-4 with TRBJ2-7; the match to TRBD2 covers 13 bases. J was trimmed by 6 bases and V by 3 bases; bases with no gene match: 0. Germline V CDR1 and CDR2: SGHNT, YYREEE (reference sequence). The CDR3 covers 13 residues. The CDR3 bases are TGTGCCAGCAGCTGGACTAGCGGGAGCGAGCAGTACTTC. As protein: CASSWTSGSEQYF.

There are a few counts of this clonotype. The V call is TRBV4-3, the J call TRBJ2-5; 7 bases map to TRBD2. Germline CDR1 LGHNA, CDR2 YSLEER. J lost 3 bases, V lost 0 bases, and 10 bases had no gene match. The CDR3 has 17 residues. CDR3 DNA: TGCGCCAGCAGCCAAGATAGGTTGCGGGGGAACAAAGAGACCCAGTACTTC. Translated: CASSQDRLRGNKETQYF.